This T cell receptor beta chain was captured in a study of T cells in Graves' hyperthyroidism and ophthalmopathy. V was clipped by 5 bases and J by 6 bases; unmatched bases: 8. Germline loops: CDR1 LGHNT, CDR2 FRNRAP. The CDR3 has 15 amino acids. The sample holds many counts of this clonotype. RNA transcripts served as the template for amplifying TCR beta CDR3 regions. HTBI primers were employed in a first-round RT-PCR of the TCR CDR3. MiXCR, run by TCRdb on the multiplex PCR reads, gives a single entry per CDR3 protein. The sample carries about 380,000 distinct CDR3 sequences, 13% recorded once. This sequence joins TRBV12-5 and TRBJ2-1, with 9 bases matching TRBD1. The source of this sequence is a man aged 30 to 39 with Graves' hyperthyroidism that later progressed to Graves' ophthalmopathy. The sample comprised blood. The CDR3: CASGVPGQGGNEQFF. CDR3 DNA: TGTGCTAGTGGTGTACCGGGACAGGGTGGCAATGAGCAGTTCTTC. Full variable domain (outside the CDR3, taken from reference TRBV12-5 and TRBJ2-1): DARVTQTPRHKVTEMGQEVTMRCQPILGHNTVFWYRQTMMQGLELLAYFRNRAPLDDSGMPKDRFSAEMPDATLATLKIQPSEPRDSAVYFCASGVPGQGGNEQFFGPGTRLTVL.